This T cell receptor (beta chain) emerged from a study of Ad26.COV2.S vaccination and SARS-CoV-2 variants. The treatment denotes: roughly 20 received Ad26.COV2.S at low or high dose, single or two shots; five or six received placebo; per-sample allocation not given. Repertoires come from day 63 after the first vaccine or placebo injection. Generated by immunoSEQ multiplex PCR, the TCRdb table keeps only in-frame clones and is missing some. The table lists some 240,000 clones, around 88% of them singletons. The TCR originated in a person between 18 and 65 years old who received the Ad26.COV2.S COVID-19 vaccine or a placebo. The material sequenced was peripheral blood, taken in a trial of Ad26.COV2.S vaccine versus placebo.

CDR3 protein: CASTLDRTLSYEQYF. For the CDR3, the DNA is TGTGCCAGCACCCTTGACAGGACCCTCTCCTACGAGCAGTACTTC. The V call is TRBV5-6, the J call TRBJ2-7, with D possibly being TRBD1 (6 bases). The CDR3 covers 15 residues. Germline V gene lookup returns CDR1 SGHDT and CDR2 YYEEEE. V was shortened by 6 bases and J by 0 bases, with 16 bases between the two germline ends.